A selection of T cell receptor beta chains follows, all from one sample in a study of graft-versus-host responses after intestinal transplantation. These receptors' targets are unknown. Assay used: immunoSEQ multiplex PCR; TCRdb lists only in-frame clones, some missing. The profile shows about 120,000 clones, 90% of them singletons. This material consisted of unstimulated CD4+ T cells sorted from spleen or lymph node cells, taken before intestinal transplant. Source of these receptors: a human donor who received an intestinal transplant. Each CDR3 is given with its conserved first and last residue. A D gene is named only where the DNA matches it firmly. Clone size, where shown, is once, few, many, or a class for clones that have expanded.

j_gene: TRBJ2-7; d_gene: TRBD2; v_gene: TRBV5-5; abundance: .; CDR3nt: TGTGCCAGCAGCTTGAATTGGCTAGCGGGGGGGCAGCACGAGCAGTACTTC; CDR3aa: CASSLNWLAGGQHEQYF
j_gene: TRBJ1-1; d_gene: .; v_gene: TRBV7-3; abundance: .; CDR3nt: TGTGCCAGCAGCTCCTCTGGGGGGACCACTGAAGCTTTCTTT; CDR3aa: CASSSSGGTTEAFF
j_gene: TRBJ1-5; d_gene: .; v_gene: TRBV28; abundance: .; CDR3nt: TGTGCCAGCAGTTTACGGGGTAGCAATCAGCCCCAGCATTTT; CDR3aa: CASSLRGSNQPQHF
j_gene: TRBJ2-3; d_gene: TRBD2; v_gene: TRBV7-9; abundance: .; CDR3nt: TGTGCCAGCAGCCCTCGGACAGGTAGCGGGAGATCGACAGATACGCAGTATTTT; CDR3aa: CASSPRTGSGRSTDTQYF
j_gene: TRBJ2-1; d_gene: .; v_gene: TRBV4-3; abundance: few; CDR3nt: TGCGCCAGCAGCCACCCAAAGACGACAGGTGAGGGGTTCAATGAGCAGTTCTTC; CDR3aa: CASSHPKTTGEGFNEQFF
j_gene: TRBJ1-4; d_gene: TRBD1; v_gene: TRBV9; abundance: .; CDR3nt: TGTGCCAGCAGGACAGGGTGCGATGAAAAACTGTTTTTT; CDR3aa: CASRTGCDEKLFF
j_gene: TRBJ1-5; d_gene: .; v_gene: TRBV6-5; abundance: .; CDR3nt: TGTGCCAGCAGGGACAGTCATAGCAATCAGCCCCAGCATTTT; CDR3aa: CASRDSHSNQPQHF
j_gene: TRBJ1-1; d_gene: .; v_gene: TRBV6-5; abundance: .; CDR3nt: TGTGCCAGCAGTTCAGGGGTACACACTGAAGCTTTCTTT; CDR3aa: CASSSGVHTEAFF
j_gene: TRBJ2-5; d_gene: TRBD2; v_gene: TRBV5-1; abundance: .; CDR3nt: TGCGCCAGCAGCGGAGGGGGCCTAGCGGGGGGATTAAGGGAGACCCAGTACTTC; CDR3aa: CASSGGGLAGGLRETQYF
j_gene: TRBJ2-5; d_gene: .; v_gene: TRBV19; abundance: .; CDR3nt: TGTGCCAGTAGTGTGCGGGACCCGGAGACCCAGTACTTC; CDR3aa: CASSVRDPETQYF
j_gene: TRBJ1-4; d_gene: .; v_gene: TRBV7-2; abundance: .; CDR3nt: TGTGCCAGCAGCGTCACAGCTTCAACTAATGAAAAACTGTTTTTT; CDR3aa: CASSVTASTNEKLFF
j_gene: TRBJ1-2; d_gene: TRBD1; v_gene: TRBV6-5; abundance: .; CDR3nt: TGTGCCAGCAGTTACGACAGGGGTAGTGGCTACACCTTC; CDR3aa: CASSYDRGSGYTF
j_gene: TRBJ2-5; d_gene: TRBD1; v_gene: TRBV5-4; abundance: .; CDR3nt: TGTGCCAGCAGCTTGGATCAGGGGGTAGGGGAGACCCAGTACTTC; CDR3aa: CASSLDQGVGETQYF
j_gene: TRBJ1-6; d_gene: TRBD1; v_gene: TRBV5-6; abundance: few; CDR3nt: TGTGCCAGCAGCCAGGGTACCGGGACAGGGAATTCACCCCTCCACTTT; CDR3aa: CASSQGTGTGNSPLHF
j_gene: TRBJ2-7; d_gene: .; v_gene: TRBV28; abundance: .; CDR3nt: TGTGCCAGCAGTTTTCGCTACGAGCAGTACTTC; CDR3aa: CASSFRYEQYF
j_gene: TRBJ1-1; d_gene: TRBD1; v_gene: TRBV6-1; abundance: .; CDR3nt: TGTGCCAGCAGTGCCAGGGGGGCGGACACTGAAGCTTTCTTT; CDR3aa: CASSARGADTEAFF